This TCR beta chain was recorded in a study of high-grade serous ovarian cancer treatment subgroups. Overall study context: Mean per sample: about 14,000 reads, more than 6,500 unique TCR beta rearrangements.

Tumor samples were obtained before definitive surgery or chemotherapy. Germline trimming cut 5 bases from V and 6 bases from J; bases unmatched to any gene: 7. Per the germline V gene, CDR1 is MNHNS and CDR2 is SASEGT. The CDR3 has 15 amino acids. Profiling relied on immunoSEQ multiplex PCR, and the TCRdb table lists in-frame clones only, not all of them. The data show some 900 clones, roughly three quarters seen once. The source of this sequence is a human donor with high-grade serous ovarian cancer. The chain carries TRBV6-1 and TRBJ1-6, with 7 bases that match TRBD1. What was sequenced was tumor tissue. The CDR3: CASSIHRGPNSPLHF. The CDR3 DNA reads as TGTGCCAGCAGTATTCACAGGGGCCCTAATTCACCCCTCCACTTT.